This T cell receptor (beta chain) was recovered during a study of response to subunit inactivated influenza vaccine. MiXCR, run by TCRdb on the RT-PCR reads, gives a single entry per CDR3 protein. Counted here are approximately 500,000 distinct CDR3 sequences, 10% to 15% occurring once; the ten biggest clones make up under 15%. Points on this clonotype: Its cognate antigen is unknown.

Trimming pared 6 bases from V and 8 bases from J, leaving 17 bases between. Per the germline V gene, CDR1 is MNHNS and CDR2 is SASEGT. The CDR3 spans 14 residues. Regarding the study as a whole: Few new T cells, the authors suggested, are recruited by each seasonal influenza vaccination.

Sequencing was performed on PBMCs from blood, taken more than 35 days after vaccination. The source is a man aged 45 to 65 who received an inactivated influenza vaccine. This chain connects TRBV6-1 to TRBJ2-1; possible D gene TRBD2, 9 bases. The CDR3 sequence is CASRDRGGRDEQFF. For the CDR3, the DNA is TGTGCCAGCAGAGACAGGGGCGGGAGGGATGAGCAGTTCTTC.